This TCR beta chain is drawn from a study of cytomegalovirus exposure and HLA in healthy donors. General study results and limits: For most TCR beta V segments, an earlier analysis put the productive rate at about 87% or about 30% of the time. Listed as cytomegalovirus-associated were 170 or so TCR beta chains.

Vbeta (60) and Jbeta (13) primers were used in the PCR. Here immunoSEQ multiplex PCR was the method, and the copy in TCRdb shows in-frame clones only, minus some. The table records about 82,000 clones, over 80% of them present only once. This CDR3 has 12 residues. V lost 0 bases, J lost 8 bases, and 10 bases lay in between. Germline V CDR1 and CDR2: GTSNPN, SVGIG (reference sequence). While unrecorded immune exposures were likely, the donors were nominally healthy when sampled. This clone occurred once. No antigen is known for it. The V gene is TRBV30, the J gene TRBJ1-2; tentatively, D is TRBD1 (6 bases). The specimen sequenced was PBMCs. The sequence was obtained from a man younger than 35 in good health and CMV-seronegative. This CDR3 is CAWSVRGGGYTF. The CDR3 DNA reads TGTGCCTGGAGTGTAAGGGGGGGCGGCTACACCTTC.